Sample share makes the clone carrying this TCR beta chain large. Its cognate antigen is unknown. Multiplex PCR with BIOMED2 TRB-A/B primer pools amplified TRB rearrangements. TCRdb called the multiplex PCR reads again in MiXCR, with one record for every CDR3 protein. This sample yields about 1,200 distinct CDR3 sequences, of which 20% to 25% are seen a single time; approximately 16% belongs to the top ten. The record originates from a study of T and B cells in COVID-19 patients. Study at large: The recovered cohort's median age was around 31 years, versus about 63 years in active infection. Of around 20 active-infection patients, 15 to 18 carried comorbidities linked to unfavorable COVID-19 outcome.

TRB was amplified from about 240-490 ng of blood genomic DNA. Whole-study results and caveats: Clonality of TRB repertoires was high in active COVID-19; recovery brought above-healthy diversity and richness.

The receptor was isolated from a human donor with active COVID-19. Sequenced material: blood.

This CDR3 is CAHPEPGKQPWYQETQYF. The DNA for the CDR3 is TGTGCCCATCCTGAACCAGGAAAGCAGCCTTGGTACCAAGAGACCCAGTACTTC. The chain couples TRBV19 to TRBJ2-5; no clear D. The CDR3 has 18 residues. Trimming pared 11 bases from V and 0 bases from J, leaving 28 bases between. Germline values: CDR1 LNHDA, CDR2 SQIVND (reference sequence).